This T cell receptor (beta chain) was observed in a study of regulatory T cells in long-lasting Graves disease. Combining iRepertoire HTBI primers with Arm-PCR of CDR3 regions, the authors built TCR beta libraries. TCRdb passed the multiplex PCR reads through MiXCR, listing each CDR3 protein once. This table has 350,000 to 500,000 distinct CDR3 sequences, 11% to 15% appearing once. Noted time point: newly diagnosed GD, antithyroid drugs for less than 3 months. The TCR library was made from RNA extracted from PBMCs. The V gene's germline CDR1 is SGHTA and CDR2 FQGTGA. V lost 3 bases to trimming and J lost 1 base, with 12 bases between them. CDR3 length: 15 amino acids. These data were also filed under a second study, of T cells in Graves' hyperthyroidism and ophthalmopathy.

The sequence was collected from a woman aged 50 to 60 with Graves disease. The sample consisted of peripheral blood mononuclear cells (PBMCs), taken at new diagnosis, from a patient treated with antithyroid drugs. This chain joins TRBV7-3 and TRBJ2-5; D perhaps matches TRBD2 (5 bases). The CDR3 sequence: CASSLQPGFQETQYF. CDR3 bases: TGTGCCAGCAGCTTGCAGCCGGGGTTCCAAGAGACCCAGTACTTC.